Listed below are T cell receptor beta chains from one sample, sequenced in a study of blood T cells in healthy people across ages. A single record per CDR3 protein comes from TCRdb applying MiXCR to the 5' RACE reads. The top ten clones hold approximately 4.1% of a sample with some 1,500,000 distinct CDR3 sequences, 35% to 45% of them seen once. The specimen sequenced was blood. These receptors all come from a woman younger than 30 in good health. CDR3s include the opening cysteine and the closing phenylalanine or tryptophan. Clone size, where shown, is once, few, many, or a class for clones that have expanded.

TRBV28	-	TRBJ1-6	CASSFKGRGALNSPLHF
TRBV6-6	-	TRBJ1-5	CASTRKAGRSDQPQHF
TRBV20-1	-	TRBJ1-3	CSARGAGEGNTIYF
TRBV21-1	-	TRBJ2-3	CASSKATRRTITDTQYF
TRBV18	-	TRBJ2-7	CASSLAGNTYEQYF
TRBV27	-	TRBJ2-2	CASSPGLGTGELFF
TRBV30	-	TRBJ1-2	CAWSKPRDGGYTF
TRBV10-3	-	TRBJ1-2	CAIAAGWGYTF
TRBV24-1	few	TRBJ2-6	CATSDPEPSGANVLTF
TRBV7-2	few	TRBJ1-2	CASSQGGWAIYGYTF
TRBV25-1	-	TRBJ1-2	CASSDVHLGYGYTF
TRBV6-1	many	TRBJ2-5	CASSVRGGETQYF
TRBV28	-	TRBJ2-3	CASLAGGLTDTQYF
TRBV7-7	-	TRBJ2-1	CASSPERGLKQFF
TRBV7-6	few	TRBJ1-6	CASSRQGSHNSPLHF
TRBV29-1	-	TRBJ2-7	CSVQKGTGLIYEQYF
TRBV4-2	-	TRBJ2-3	CASSQDRSLADSTDTQYF
TRBV5-1	-	TRBJ2-7	CASSRTSGPLGQYF
TRBV20-1	few	TRBJ2-4	CSASETSGDGREQYF
TRBV24-1	-	TRBJ2-5	CATSDSGTRYNEQYF
TRBV12-3/TRBV12-4	-	TRBJ2-3	CASSFQVVDTQYF
TRBV7-9	-	TRBJ2-1	CASSGLVNPGSYNEQFF
TRBV7-2	-	TRBJ1-5	CASSVEFDQPQHF
TRBV28	-	TRBJ2-3	CASRVLAGDPVSTDTQYF
TRBV9	-	TRBJ1-2	CASSVGGSPQPNYGYTF
TRBV29-1	few	TRBJ2-1	CSGEASRSNEQFF
TRBV5-5	-	TRBJ1-1	CASSLGAKSEAFF
TRBV4-3	few	TRBJ1-2	CASSQDLGVANYGYTF
TRBV20-1	-	TRBJ1-2	CSARDTTGVNGYTF
TRBV27	-	TRBJ1-2	CASSFEGYYGYTF
TRBV20-1	many	TRBJ2-3	CSAMTSPDTQYF
TRBV20-1	few	TRBJ2-1	CSASGQLSYNEQFF
TRBV6-2/TRBV6-3	-	TRBJ1-2	CASSYSYSVNYGYTF
TRBV10-3	-	TRBJ1-5	CAISDRGSGNQPQHF
TRBV27	-	TRBJ2-7	CASSVTASGRASYEQYF
TRBV20-1	-	TRBJ2-2	CSARDREGGTNTGELFF
TRBV7-8	-	TRBJ1-6	CASSFGPTGCYNSPLHF
TRBV20-1	few	TRBJ2-3	CSALKAGRTDTQYF
TRBV6-6	many	TRBJ1-2	CASSGQGNGYTF
TRBV12-5	-	TRBJ2-7	CASGLAQGYEQYF
TRBV6-5	-	TRBJ2-5	CASSYGRYQETQYF
TRBV6-6	-	TRBJ1-1	CASSFKQGFSMNTEAFF
TRBV7-2	few	TRBJ2-1	CASRSTSGAYNEQFF
TRBV13	-	TRBJ1-2	CASSHRDRVVYGYTF
TRBV12-3/TRBV12-4	few	TRBJ2-3	CASSFRVSRTDTQYF
TRBV6-5	-	TRBJ1-5	CASSYSTGNMQPQHF
TRBV20-1	-	TRBJ2-7	CSARFPPYEQYF
TRBV7-2	-	TRBJ2-7	CASSATGSSEQYF
TRBV6-5	-	TRBJ2-3	CASSYLAGESDTQYF
TRBV7-2	few	TRBJ1-2	CASSLPGHPHGYTF
TRBV11-1	-	TRBJ2-7	CTSSLANTYSYEQYF